The rows below give T cell receptor beta chains drawn from one sample of a study of OX40 agonist ivuxolimab in advanced cancers. TCRdb's table, derived via immunoSEQ multiplex PCR, lists solely in-frame clones and lacks some. The sample has some 150,000 clones, about 92% seen once. This specimen was CD4+ or CD8+ T cells sorted from blood, taken in a trial of the OX40 agonist ivuxolimab. The receptor source for this set is an adult with an advanced solid tumor such as melanoma, head and neck, liver or kidney cancer. Both conserved end residues are part of each CDR3. D genes are given only for firm matches. Only part of the rows carry a size: once, few, many, or a class if the clone is expanded.

CDR3 length: 13
J gene: TRBJ1-1
D gene: -
V gene: TRBV29-1
clone size: -
CDR3 DNA: TGCAGCGCCTCCGGGGGGGGGCACACTGAAGCTTTCTTT
CDR3 protein: CSASGGGHTEAFF

CDR3 length: 15
J gene: TRBJ2-7
D gene: TRBD1
V gene: TRBV18
clone size: -
CDR3 DNA: TGTGCCAGCTCACCCCGACAGGGCGACGCGTCCGAGCAGTACTTC
CDR3 protein: CASSPRQGDASEQYF

CDR3 length: 15
J gene: TRBJ2-2
D gene: TRBD2
V gene: TRBV5-4
clone size: -
CDR3 DNA: TGTGCCAGCAGCTGGGGACTAGCGAACACCGGGGAGCTGTTTTTT
CDR3 protein: CASSWGLANTGELFF

CDR3 length: 17
J gene: TRBJ2-1
D gene: TRBD1
V gene: TRBV7-9
clone size: -
CDR3 DNA: TGTGCCAGCAGCCCCCCTCCCCGGACAGGGGGGCCCAATGAGCAGTTCTTC
CDR3 protein: CASSPPPRTGGPNEQFF

CDR3 length: 13
J gene: TRBJ2-7
D gene: -
V gene: TRBV6-5
clone size: -
CDR3 DNA: TGTGCCAGCCATGGATCCCCTCGGGGCGAGCAGTACTTC
CDR3 protein: CASHGSPRGEQYF

CDR3 length: 13
J gene: TRBJ1-3
D gene: -
V gene: TRBV30
clone size: once
CDR3 DNA: TGTGCCTGGAGTGCCCAGGGTGGAAACACCATATATTTT
CDR3 protein: CAWSAQGGNTIYF

CDR3 length: 14
J gene: TRBJ2-7
D gene: -
V gene: TRBV6-6
clone size: -
CDR3 DNA: TGTGCCAGCAGTTCCCAACAGGGCCCCTACGAGCAGTACTTC
CDR3 protein: CASSSQQGPYEQYF

CDR3 length: 14
J gene: TRBJ1-5
D gene: -
V gene: TRBV19
clone size: -
CDR3 DNA: TGTGCCAGTAGTGGGACGGGGGTCAATCAGCCCCAGCATTTT
CDR3 protein: CASSGTGVNQPQHF

CDR3 length: 15
J gene: TRBJ2-7
D gene: TRBD1
V gene: TRBV7-2
clone size: -
CDR3 DNA: TGTGCCAGCAGCTTAGACAGGGGGTCTTCCTACGAGCAGTACTTC
CDR3 protein: CASSLDRGSSYEQYF

CDR3 length: 14
J gene: TRBJ1-5
D gene: -
V gene: TRBV5-5
clone size: -
CDR3 DNA: TGTGCCAGCAGTCGGGCTGGATCTGGTCAGCCCCAGCATTTT
CDR3 protein: CASSRAGSGQPQHF

CDR3 length: 13
J gene: TRBJ2-5
D gene: -
V gene: TRBV7-7
clone size: -
CDR3 DNA: TGTGCTAGCAGCCCTACGGCGAGGGAGACCCAGTACTTC
CDR3 protein: CASSPTARETQYF

CDR3 length: 14
J gene: TRBJ1-1
D gene: -
V gene: TRBV5-5
clone size: -
CDR3 DNA: TGTGCCAGCAGCTTGCAGAGCAAGAACACTGAAGCTTTCTTT
CDR3 protein: CASSLQSKNTEAFF

CDR3 length: 18
J gene: TRBJ2-4
D gene: -
V gene: TRBV7-2
clone size: -
CDR3 DNA: TGTGCCAGCAGCTTAGTCTTTTACAGGGATACCGGCAAAAACATTCAGTACTTC
CDR3 protein: CASSLVFYRDTGKNIQYF

CDR3 length: 16
J gene: TRBJ1-6
D gene: -
V gene: TRBV11-3
clone size: -
CDR3 DNA: TGTGCCAGCAGCGTAAGCGGACAGAGCGGTAATTCACCCCTCCACTTT
CDR3 protein: CASSVSGQSGNSPLHF

CDR3 length: 15
J gene: TRBJ2-7
D gene: -
V gene: TRBV5-1
clone size: -
CDR3 DNA: TGCGCCAGCAGCTTGGAAGTAGCGCCTCCCTACGAGCAGTACTTC
CDR3 protein: CASSLEVAPPYEQYF